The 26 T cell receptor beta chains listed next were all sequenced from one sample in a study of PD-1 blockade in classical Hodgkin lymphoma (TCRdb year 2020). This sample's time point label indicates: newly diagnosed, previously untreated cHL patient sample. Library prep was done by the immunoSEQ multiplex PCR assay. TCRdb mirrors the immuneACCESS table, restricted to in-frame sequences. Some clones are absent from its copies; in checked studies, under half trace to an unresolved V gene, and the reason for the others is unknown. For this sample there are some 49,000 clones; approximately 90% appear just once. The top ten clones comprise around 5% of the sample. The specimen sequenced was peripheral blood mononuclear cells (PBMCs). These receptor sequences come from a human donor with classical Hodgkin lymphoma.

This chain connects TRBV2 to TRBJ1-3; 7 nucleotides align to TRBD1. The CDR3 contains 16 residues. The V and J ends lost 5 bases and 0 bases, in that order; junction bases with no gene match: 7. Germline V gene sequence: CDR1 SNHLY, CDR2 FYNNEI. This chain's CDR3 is CASSMDRTSSGNTIYF. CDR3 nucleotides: TGTGCCAGCAGTATGGACAGGACGAGCTCTGGAAACACCATATATTTT.

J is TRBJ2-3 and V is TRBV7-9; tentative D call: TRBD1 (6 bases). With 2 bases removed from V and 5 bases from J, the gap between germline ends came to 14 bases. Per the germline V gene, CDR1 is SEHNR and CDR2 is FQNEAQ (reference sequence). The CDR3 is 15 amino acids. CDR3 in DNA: TGTGCCAGCAGCTTATTTACAGGGTTGGGAGATACGCAGTATTTT. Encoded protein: CASSLFTGLGDTQYF.

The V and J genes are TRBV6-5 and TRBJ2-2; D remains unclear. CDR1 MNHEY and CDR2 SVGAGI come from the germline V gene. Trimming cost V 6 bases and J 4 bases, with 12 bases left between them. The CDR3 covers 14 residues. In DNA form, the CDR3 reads TGTGCCAGCAGGCTTGGCAGTCCCACCGGGGAGCTGTTTTTT. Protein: CASRLGSPTGELFF.

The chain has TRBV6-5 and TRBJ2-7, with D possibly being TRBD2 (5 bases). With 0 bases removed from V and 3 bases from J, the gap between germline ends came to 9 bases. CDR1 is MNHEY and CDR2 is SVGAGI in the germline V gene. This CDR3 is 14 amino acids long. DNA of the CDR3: TGTGCCAGCAGTTACTCGAGGCGGGTCTACGAGCAGTACGTC. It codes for CASSYSRRVYEQYV.

The CDR3 region is CASGLVTEAFF. The CDR3 nucleotides are TGTGCTAGTGGTTTGGTAACCGAAGCTTTCTTT. The chain is built from TRBV12-5 and TRBJ1-1; D uncertain. CDR1 and CDR2 from the germline V gene are LGHNT and FRNRAP. V was clipped by 0 bases and J by 8 bases, with 4 bases between them. This CDR3 is 11 amino acids long.

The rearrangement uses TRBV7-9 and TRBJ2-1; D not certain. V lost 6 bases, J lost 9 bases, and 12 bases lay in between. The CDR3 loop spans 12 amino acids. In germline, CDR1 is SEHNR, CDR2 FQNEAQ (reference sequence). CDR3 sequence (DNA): TGTGCCAGCAGTCCGACGAGGCGTGAGCAGTTCTTC. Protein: CASSPTRREQFF.

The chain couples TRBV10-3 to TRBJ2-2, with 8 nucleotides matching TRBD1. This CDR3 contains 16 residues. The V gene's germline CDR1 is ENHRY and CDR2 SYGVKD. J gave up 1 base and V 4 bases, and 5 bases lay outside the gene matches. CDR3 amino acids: CAISGLGQGNTGELFF. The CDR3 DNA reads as TGTGCCATCAGTGGATTAGGACAGGGGAACACCGGGGAGCTGTTTTTT.

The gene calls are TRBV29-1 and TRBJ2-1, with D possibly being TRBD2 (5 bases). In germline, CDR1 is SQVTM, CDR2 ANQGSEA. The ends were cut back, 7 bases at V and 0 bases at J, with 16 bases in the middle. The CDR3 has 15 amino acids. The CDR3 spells CSAVGGLSSYNEQFF. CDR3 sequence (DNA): TGCAGCGCAGTTGGTGGACTGAGCTCCTACAATGAGCAGTTCTTC.

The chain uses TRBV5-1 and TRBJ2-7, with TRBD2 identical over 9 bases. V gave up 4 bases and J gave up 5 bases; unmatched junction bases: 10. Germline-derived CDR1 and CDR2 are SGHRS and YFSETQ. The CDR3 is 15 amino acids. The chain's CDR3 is CASSAAGTSFNEQYF. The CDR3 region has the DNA TGCGCCAGCAGCGCCGCCGGGACTAGCTTCAACGAGCAGTACTTC.

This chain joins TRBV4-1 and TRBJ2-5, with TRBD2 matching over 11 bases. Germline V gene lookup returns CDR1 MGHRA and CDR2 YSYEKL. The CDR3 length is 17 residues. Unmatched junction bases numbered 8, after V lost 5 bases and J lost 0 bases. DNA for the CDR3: TGCGCCAGCAGCTATACCTGGACTAGCGGGTACCAAGAGACCCAGTACTTC. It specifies CASSYTWTSGYQETQYF.

The CDR3 DNA sequence: TGCGCCAGCAGCTTGGTGAGCGGGGACTACGAGCAGTACTTC. Its protein is CASSLVSGDYEQYF. The rearrangement joins TRBV5-1 to TRBJ2-7; 7 bases map to TRBD2. Germline CDR1 reads SGHRS; CDR2 reads YFSETQ. There are 14 residues in the CDR3. The V segment lost 0 bases and the J segment 3 bases; nucleotides outside the gene matches: 3.

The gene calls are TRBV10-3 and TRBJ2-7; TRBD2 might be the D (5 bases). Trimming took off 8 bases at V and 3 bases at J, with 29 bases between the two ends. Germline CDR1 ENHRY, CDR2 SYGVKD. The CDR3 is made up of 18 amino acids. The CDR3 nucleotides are TGTGCCATCGGTGGAGCGCTTCCTGCGAAACTAGACGGCTACGAGCAGTACTTC. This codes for CAIGGALPAKLDGYEQYF.

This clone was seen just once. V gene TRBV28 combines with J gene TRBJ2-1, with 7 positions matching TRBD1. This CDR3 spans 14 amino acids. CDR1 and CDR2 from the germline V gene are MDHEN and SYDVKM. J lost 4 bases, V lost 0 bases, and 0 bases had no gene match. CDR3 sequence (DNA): TGTGCCAGCAGTTTATGGACAGGGTACAATGAGCAGTTCTTC. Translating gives CASSLWTGYNEQFF.

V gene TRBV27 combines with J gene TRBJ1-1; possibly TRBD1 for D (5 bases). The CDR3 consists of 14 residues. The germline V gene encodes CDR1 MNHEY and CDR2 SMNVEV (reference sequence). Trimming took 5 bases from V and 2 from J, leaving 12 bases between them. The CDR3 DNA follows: TGTGCCAGCAGTATAGGGACGGCAAACACTGAAGCTTTCTTT. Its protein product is CASSIGTANTEAFF.

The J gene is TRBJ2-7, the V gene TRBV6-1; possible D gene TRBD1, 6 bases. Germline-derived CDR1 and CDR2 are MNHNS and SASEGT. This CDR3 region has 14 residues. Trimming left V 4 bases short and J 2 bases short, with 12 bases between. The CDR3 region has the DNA TGTGCCAGCAGTGCACAGGGCAATACCTACGAGCAGTACGTC. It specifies CASSAQGNTYEQYV.

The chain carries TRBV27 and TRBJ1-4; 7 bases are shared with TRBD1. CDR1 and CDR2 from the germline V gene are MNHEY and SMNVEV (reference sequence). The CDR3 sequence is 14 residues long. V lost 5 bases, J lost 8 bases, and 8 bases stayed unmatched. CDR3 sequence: CASSPRGLWEKLFF. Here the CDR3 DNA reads TGTGCCAGCAGTCCTAGGGGGCTATGGGAAAAACTGTTTTTT.

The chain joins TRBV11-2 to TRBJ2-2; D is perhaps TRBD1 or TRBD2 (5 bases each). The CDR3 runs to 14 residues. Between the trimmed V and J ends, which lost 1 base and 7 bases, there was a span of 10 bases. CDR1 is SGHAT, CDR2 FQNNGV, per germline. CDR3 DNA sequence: TGTGCCAGCAGCTTAGTCGGGACGGGCGGGGAGCTGTTTTTT. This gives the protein CASSLVGTGGELFF.

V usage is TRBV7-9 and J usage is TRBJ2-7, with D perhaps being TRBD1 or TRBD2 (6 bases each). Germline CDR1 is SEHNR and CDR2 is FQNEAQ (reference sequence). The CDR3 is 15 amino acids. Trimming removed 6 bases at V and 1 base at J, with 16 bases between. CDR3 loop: CASSSLWGASYEQYF. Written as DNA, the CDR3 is TGTGCCAGCAGTTCCTTATGGGGGGCTTCCTACGAGCAGTACTTC.

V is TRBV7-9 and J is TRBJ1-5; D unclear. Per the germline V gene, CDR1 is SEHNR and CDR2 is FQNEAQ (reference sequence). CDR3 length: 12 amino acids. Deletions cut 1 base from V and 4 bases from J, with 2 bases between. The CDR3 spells CASSLGNQPQHF. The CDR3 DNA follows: TGTGCCAGCAGCTTAGGAAATCAGCCCCAGCATTTT.

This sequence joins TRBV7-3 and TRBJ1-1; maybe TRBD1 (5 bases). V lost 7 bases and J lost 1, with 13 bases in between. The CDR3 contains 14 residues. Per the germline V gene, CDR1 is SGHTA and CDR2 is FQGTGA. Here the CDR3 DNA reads TGTGCCAGCATCAATCTTGGGGGGAACACTGAAGCTTTCTTT. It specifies CASINLGGNTEAFF.

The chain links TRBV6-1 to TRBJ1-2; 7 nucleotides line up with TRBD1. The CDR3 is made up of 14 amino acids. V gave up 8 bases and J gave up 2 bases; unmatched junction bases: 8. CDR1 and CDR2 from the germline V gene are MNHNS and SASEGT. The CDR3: CASLPQTGNYGYTF. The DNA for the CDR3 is TGTGCCAGCCTCCCCCAGACAGGGAACTATGGCTACACCTTC.

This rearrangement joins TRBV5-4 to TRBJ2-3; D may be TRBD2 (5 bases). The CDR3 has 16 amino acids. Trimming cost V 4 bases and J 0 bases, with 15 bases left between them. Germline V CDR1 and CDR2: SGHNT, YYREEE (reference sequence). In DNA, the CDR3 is TGTGCCAGCAGCAATGGACCCGGACTGAGCACAGATACGCAGTATTTT. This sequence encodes CASSNGPGLSTDTQYF.

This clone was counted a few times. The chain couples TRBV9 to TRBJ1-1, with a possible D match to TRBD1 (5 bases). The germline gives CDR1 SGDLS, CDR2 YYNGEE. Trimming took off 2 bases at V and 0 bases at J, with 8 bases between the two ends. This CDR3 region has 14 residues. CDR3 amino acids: CASSVGTVNTEAFF. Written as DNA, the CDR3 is TGTGCCAGCAGCGTTGGGACGGTGAACACTGAAGCTTTCTTT.

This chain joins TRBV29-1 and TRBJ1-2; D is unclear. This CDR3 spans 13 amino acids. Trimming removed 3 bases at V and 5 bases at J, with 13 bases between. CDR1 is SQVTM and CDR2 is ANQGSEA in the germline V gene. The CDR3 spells CSVEGRPGYGYTF. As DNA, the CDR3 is TGCAGCGTTGAGGGCAGGCCGGGGTATGGCTACACCTTC. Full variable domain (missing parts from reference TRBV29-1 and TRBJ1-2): SAVISQKPSRDICQRGTSLTIQCQVDSQVTMMFWYRQQPGQSLTLIATANQGSEATYESGFVIDKFPISRPNLTFSTLTVSNMSPEDSSIYLCSVEGRPGYGYTFGSGTRLTVV.

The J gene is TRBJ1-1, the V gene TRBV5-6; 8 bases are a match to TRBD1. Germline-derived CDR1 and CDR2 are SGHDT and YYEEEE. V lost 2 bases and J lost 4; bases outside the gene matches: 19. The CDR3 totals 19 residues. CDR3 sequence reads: CASSFRLRQGTHFGTEAFF. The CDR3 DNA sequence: TGTGCCAGCAGCTTCCGATTAAGACAGGGGACACATTTTGGCACTGAAGCTTTCTTT.

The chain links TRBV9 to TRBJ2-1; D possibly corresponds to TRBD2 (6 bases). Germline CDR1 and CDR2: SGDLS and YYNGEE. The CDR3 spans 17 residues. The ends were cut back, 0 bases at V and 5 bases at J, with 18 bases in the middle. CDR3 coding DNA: TGTGCCAGCAGCGTAGATATTTTGGCGGGAACCCACAATGAGCAGTTCTTC. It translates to CASSVDILAGTHNEQFF.